This is a list of T cell receptor beta chains from one sample in a study of T cells in Graves' hyperthyroidism and ophthalmopathy. TCRdb re-called the multiplex PCR reads through MiXCR, storing one row per CDR3 protein. The sample consists of over 700,000 distinct CDR3 sequences, roughly 32% of them appearing once. The specimen sequenced was blood. The receptor source for this set is a woman aged 40 to 49 with Graves' hyperthyroidism. Each CDR3 is given with its conserved first and last residue. Fields, in order: J gene, V gene, D gene, clone size, CDR3 DNA, CDR3 protein. D genes are given only for firm matches. The listing skips clone size in some rows; elsewhere it reads once, few, many or a size class.

j_gene: TRBJ1-1; v_gene: TRBV6-5; d_gene: TRBD1; abundance: NA; CDR3nt: TGTGCCAGCAGTCCCTCTCCCAGGGGGTCTGAAGCTTTCTTT; CDR3aa: CASSPSPRGSEAFF
j_gene: TRBJ1-6; v_gene: TRBV7-2; d_gene: NA; abundance: NA; CDR3nt: TGTGCCAGCAGCTTTCTATCCGGGACACGTTCACCCCTCCACTTT; CDR3aa: CASSFLSGTRSPLHF
j_gene: TRBJ2-7; v_gene: TRBV10-3; d_gene: TRBD1; abundance: NA; CDR3nt: TGTGCCATCAGTGGATCCGGGACAGCATTCTACGAGCAGTACTTC; CDR3aa: CAISGSGTAFYEQYF
j_gene: TRBJ2-7; v_gene: TRBV7-1; d_gene: TRBD1; abundance: NA; CDR3nt: TGTGCCAGCAGCTCACCAATTATGACAGGGCGGAAGGAGCAGTACTTC; CDR3aa: CASSSPIMTGRKEQYF
j_gene: TRBJ1-5; v_gene: TRBV2; d_gene: NA; abundance: few; CDR3nt: TGTGCCAGCAGTCCCAGAGACCTCACTATATATCAGCCCCAGCATTTT; CDR3aa: CASSPRDLTIYQPQHF
j_gene: TRBJ1-1; v_gene: TRBV20-1; d_gene: TRBD1; abundance: few; CDR3nt: TGCAGTGGGGGACAGGGGGCTAGTGAAGCTTTCTTT; CDR3aa: CSGGQGASEAFF
j_gene: TRBJ1-4; v_gene: TRBV12-3/TRBV12-4; d_gene: NA; abundance: NA; CDR3nt: TGTGCCAGCAGCCATGCCAGGGGAGCCTTGGAAAATGAAAAACTGTTTTTT; CDR3aa: CASSHARGALENEKLFF
j_gene: TRBJ2-5; v_gene: TRBV29-1; d_gene: TRBD1; abundance: NA; CDR3nt: TGCAGCCGGGACAGGGGGTCCGTGACCCAGTACTTC; CDR3aa: CSRDRGSVTQYF
j_gene: TRBJ1-3; v_gene: TRBV7-2; d_gene: TRBD1; abundance: many; CDR3nt: TGTGCCAGCAGCTTCAAGGGGGCGAACACCATATATTTT; CDR3aa: CASSFKGANTIYF
j_gene: TRBJ2-2; v_gene: TRBV12-3/TRBV12-4; d_gene: NA; abundance: NA; CDR3nt: TGTGCCAGCAAGTCCCCCCAAAGGACCGGGGAGCTGTTTTTT; CDR3aa: CASKSPQRTGELFF
j_gene: TRBJ2-7; v_gene: TRBV20-1; d_gene: NA; abundance: few; CDR3nt: TGCAGTGCTACTAGCGAGACCTACGAGCAGTACTTC; CDR3aa: CSATSETYEQYF
j_gene: TRBJ2-2; v_gene: TRBV6-1; d_gene: NA; abundance: NA; CDR3nt: TGTGCCAGCAGTGCTATGGACTCCAACACCGGGGAGCTGTTTTTT; CDR3aa: CASSAMDSNTGELFF
j_gene: TRBJ2-2; v_gene: TRBV12-3/TRBV12-4; d_gene: NA; abundance: few; CDR3nt: TGTGCCAGCAGTTCGGGGTATGACACCGGGGAGCTGTTTTTT; CDR3aa: CASSSGYDTGELFF
j_gene: TRBJ1-1; v_gene: TRBV12-3/TRBV12-4; d_gene: NA; abundance: NA; CDR3nt: TGTGCCAGCAGTTTAGCGGACAACTGGAACACTGAAGCTTTCTTT; CDR3aa: CASSLADNWNTEAFF
j_gene: TRBJ1-1; v_gene: TRBV20-1; d_gene: NA; abundance: NA; CDR3nt: TGCAGTGCTTGGTCGGGCCAGGGGACTGAAGCTTTCTTT; CDR3aa: CSAWSGQGTEAFF
j_gene: TRBJ1-5; v_gene: TRBV7-9; d_gene: TRBD1; abundance: few; CDR3nt: TGTGCCAGCAGCTCGGACAGGGTCGAGCCCCAGCATTTT; CDR3aa: CASSSDRVEPQHF